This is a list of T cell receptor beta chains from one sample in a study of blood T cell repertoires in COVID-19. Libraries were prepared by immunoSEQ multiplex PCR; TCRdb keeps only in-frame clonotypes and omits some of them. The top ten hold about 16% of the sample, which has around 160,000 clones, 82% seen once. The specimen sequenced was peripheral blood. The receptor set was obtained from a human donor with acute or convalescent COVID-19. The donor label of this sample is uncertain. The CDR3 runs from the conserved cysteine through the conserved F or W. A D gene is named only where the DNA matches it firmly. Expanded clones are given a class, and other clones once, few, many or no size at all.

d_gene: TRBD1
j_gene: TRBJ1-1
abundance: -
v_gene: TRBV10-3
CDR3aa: CAIGSGTGVARNTEAFF
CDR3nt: TGTGCCATCGGGTCCGGGACAGGGGTCGCTAGGAACACTGAAGCTTTCTTT

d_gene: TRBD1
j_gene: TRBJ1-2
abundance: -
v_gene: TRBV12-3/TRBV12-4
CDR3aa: CASSPLTGYGYTF
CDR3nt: TGTGCCAGCAGCCCTCTGACAGGGTATGGCTACACCTTC

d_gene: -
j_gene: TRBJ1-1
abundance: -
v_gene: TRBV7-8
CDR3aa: CASSVHRVGDTEAFF
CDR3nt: TGTGCCAGCAGCGTCCACAGGGTGGGTGACACTGAAGCTTTCTTT

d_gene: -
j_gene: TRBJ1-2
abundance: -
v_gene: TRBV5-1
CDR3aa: CASSPEVGGYGYTF
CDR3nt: TGCGCCAGCAGCCCGGAAGTGGGGGGCTATGGCTACACCTTC

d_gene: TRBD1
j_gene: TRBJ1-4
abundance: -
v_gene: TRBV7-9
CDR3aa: CASSLDQGVGEKLFF
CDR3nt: TGTGCCAGCAGCTTAGATCAGGGGGTTGGAGAAAAACTGTTTTTT

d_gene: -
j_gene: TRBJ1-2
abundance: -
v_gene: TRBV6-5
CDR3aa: CASTQGSYGYTF
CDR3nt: TGTGCCAGCACGCAGGGGAGTTATGGCTACACCTTC

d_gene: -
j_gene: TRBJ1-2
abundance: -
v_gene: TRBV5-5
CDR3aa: CASSPNPTGAEIYYGYTF
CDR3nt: TGTGCCAGCAGCCCAAACCCGACAGGCGCAGAAATATACTATGGCTACACCTTC

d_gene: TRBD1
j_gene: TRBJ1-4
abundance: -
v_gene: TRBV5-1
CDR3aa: CASSPQPGQANEKLFF
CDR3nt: TGCGCCAGCAGCCCCCAACCGGGACAGGCTAATGAAAAACTGTTTTTT

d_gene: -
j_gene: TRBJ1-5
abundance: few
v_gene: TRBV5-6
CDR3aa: CASSPWGGPRQPQHF
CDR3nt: TGTGCCAGCAGCCCGTGGGGGGGACCCAGGCAGCCCCAGCATTTT

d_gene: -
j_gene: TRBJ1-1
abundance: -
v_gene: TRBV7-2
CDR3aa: CASSLAFRGTEAFF
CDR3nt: TGTGCCAGCAGCTTAGCGTTCCGGGGCACTGAAGCTTTCTTT

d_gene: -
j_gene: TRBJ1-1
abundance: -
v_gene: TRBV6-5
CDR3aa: CASSYSRRDTEAFF
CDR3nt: TGTGCCAGCAGTTACTCGAGGAGGGACACTGAAGCTTTCTTT

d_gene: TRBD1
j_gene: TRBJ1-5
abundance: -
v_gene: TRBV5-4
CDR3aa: CASSLGGSGNQPQHF
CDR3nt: TGTGCCAGCAGCTTAGGGGGCTCCGGCAATCAGCCCCAGCATTTT

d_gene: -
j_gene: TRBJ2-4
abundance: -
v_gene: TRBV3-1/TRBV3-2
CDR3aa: CASSQGPGFQLAKNIQYF
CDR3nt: TGTGCCAGCAGCCAAGGTCCAGGATTCCAACTAGCCAAAAACATTCAGTACTTC

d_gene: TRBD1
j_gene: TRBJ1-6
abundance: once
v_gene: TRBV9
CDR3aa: CASKPGQGHSPLHF
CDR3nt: TGTGCCAGTAAACCGGGACAGGGTCATTCACCCCTCCACTTT

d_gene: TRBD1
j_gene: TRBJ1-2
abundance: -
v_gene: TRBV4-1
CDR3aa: CASSQRSSLQGSYGYTF
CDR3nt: TGCGCCAGCAGCCAAAGAAGCTCTTTACAGGGGAGCTATGGCTACACCTTC

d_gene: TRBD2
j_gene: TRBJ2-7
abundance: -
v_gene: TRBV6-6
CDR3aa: CASRGGGYYEQYF
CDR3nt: TGTGCCAGCCGTGGCGGGGGGTACTACGAGCAGTACTTC

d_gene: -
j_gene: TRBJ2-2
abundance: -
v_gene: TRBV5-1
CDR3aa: CASSLPDSGQNTGELFF
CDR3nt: TGCGCCAGCAGCCTACCGGATTCGGGACAGAACACCGGGGAGCTGTTTTTT

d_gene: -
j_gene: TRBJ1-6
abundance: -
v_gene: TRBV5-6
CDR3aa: CASSLIRDFYNSPLHF
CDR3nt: TGTGCCAGCAGCTTGATTCGGGATTTTTATAATTCACCCCTCCACTTT

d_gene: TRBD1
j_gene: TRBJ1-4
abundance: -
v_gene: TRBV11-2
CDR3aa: CASSPEGAPNEKLFF
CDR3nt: TGTGCCAGCAGCCCCGAGGGGGCCCCTAATGAAAAACTGTTTTTT

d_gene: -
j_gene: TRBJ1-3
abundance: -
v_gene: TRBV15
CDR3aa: CATSAGPPPHGDTIYF
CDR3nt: TGTGCCACCAGCGCCGGGCCGCCTCCTCACGGGGACACCATATATTTT

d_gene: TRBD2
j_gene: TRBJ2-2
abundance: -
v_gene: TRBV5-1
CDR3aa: CASSFGTSGGARELFF
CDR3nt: TGCGCCAGCAGCTTCGGGACTAGCGGGGGGGCCCGGGAGCTGTTTTTT

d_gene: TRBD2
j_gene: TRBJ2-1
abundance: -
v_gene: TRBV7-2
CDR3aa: CASSLDPILAGGNNEQFF
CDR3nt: TGTGCCAGCAGCTTAGATCCTATCCTAGCGGGGGGTAACAATGAGCAGTTCTTC

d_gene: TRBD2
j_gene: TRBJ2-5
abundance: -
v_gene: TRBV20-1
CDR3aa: CSASGLIRRGGRETQYF
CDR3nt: TGCAGTGCTAGTGGGCTAATACGGCGGGGGGGCCGGGAGACCCAGTACTTC

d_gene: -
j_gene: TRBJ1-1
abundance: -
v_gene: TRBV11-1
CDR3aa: CASSFPGVNTEAFF
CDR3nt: TGTGCCAGCAGCTTCCCGGGAGTTAACACTGAAGCTTTCTTT

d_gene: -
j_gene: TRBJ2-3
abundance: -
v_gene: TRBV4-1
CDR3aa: CASSQEDQGYDTQYF
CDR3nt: TGCGCCAGCAGCCAAGAGGACCAGGGCTACGATACGCAGTATTTT

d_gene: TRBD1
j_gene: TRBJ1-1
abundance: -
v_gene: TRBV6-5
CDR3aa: CASTRQGIAFF
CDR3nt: TGTGCCAGCACTCGACAGGGGATAGCTTTCTTT

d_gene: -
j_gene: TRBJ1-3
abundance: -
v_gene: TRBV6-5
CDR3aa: CASTLPEGNTIYF
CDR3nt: TGTGCCAGCACCCTACCGGAGGGAAACACCATATATTTT

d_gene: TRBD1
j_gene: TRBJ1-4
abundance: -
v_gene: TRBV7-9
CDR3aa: CASSPMGQDGEKLFF
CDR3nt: TGTGCCAGCAGCCCCATGGGACAGGATGGCGAAAAACTGTTTTTT

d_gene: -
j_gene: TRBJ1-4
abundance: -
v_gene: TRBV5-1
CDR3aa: CASSPDGGNEKLFF
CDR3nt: TGCGCCAGCAGTCCTGACGGGGGGAATGAAAAACTGTTTTTT

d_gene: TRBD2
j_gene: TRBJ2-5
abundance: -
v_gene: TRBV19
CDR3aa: CASSGRTSGKETQYF
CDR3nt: TGTGCCAGTAGTGGTCGGACTAGCGGGAAAGAGACCCAGTACTTC

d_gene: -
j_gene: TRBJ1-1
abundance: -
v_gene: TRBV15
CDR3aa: CATSRAPGYSSEAFF
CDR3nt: TGTGCCACCAGCAGAGCCCCCGGGTATTCCTCCGAAGCTTTCTTT

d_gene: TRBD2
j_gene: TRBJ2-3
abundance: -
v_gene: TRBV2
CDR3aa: CASRGTSGGQGTQYF
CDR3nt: TGTGCCAGCAGGGGGACTAGCGGGGGCCAGGGAACGCAGTATTTT

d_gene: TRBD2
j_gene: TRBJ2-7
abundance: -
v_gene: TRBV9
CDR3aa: CASSSGTPTYEQYF
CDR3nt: TGTGCCAGCAGTAGCGGGACACCAACCTACGAGCAGTACTTC

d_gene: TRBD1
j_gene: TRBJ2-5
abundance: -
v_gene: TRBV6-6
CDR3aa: CASRPDRVQETQYF
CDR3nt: TGTGCCAGCAGACCCGACAGGGTCCAAGAGACCCAGTACTTC

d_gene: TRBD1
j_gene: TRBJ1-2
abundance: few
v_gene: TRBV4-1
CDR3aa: CASSQVTLQGQGKGGYGYTF
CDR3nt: TGCGCCAGCAGCCAAGTTACCCTTCAGGGACAGGGGAAGGGAGGCTATGGCTACACCTTC

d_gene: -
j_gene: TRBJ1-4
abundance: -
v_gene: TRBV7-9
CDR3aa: CASSFGTTTNEKLFF
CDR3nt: TGTGCCAGCAGCTTCGGGACAACAACTAATGAAAAACTGTTTTTT

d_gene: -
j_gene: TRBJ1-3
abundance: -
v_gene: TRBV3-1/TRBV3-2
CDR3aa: CASSQVTESFSGNTIYF
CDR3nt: TGTGCCAGCAGCCAAGTTACAGAGTCATTCTCTGGAAACACCATATATTTT

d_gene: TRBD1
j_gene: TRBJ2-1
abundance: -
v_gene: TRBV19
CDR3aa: CASTSTPPGQGGMNEQFF
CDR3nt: TGTGCCAGTACCTCAACCCCCCCCGGACAGGGTGGAATGAATGAGCAGTTCTTC

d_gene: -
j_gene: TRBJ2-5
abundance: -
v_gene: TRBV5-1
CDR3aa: CASSLVRPQETQYF
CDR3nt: TGCGCCAGCAGCTTGGTGCGGCCGCAAGAGACCCAGTACTTC

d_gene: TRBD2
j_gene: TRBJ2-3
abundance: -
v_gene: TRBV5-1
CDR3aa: CASSLIVAGGTDTQYF
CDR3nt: TGCGCCAGCAGCTTGATCGTAGCGGGGGGCACAGATACGCAGTATTTT

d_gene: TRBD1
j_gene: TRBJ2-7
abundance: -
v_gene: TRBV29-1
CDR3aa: CSVEGHRQGLNEQYF
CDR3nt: TGCAGCGTTGAAGGACACCGACAGGGCCTCAACGAGCAGTACTTC

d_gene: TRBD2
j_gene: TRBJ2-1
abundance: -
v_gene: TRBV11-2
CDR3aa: CASSLAVAGYNEQFF
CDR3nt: TGTGCCAGCAGCTTAGCGGTAGCGGGGTACAATGAGCAGTTCTTC

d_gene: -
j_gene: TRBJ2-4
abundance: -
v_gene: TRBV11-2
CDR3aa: CASSLPSKNIQYF
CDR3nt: TGTGCCAGCAGCTTACCCAGCAAAAACATTCAGTACTTC

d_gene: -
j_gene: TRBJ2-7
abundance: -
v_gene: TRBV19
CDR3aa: CASRSKVARGNEQYF
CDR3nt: TGTGCCAGTAGATCTAAAGTGGCCAGAGGGAACGAGCAGTACTTC

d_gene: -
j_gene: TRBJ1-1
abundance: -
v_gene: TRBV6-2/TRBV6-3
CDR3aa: CASSFRGPNAFF
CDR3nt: TGTGCCAGCAGTTTCCGTGGGCCGAACGCTTTCTTT

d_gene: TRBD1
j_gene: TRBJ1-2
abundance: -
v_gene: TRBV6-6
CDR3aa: CASSYDRGHGYTF
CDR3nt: TGTGCCAGCAGTTATGACAGGGGGCATGGCTACACCTTC

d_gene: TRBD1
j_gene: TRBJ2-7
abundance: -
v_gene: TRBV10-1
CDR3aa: CASSDRDRAHPYEQYF
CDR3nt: TGCGCCAGCTCGGACCGGGACAGGGCCCATCCCTACGAGCAGTACTTC